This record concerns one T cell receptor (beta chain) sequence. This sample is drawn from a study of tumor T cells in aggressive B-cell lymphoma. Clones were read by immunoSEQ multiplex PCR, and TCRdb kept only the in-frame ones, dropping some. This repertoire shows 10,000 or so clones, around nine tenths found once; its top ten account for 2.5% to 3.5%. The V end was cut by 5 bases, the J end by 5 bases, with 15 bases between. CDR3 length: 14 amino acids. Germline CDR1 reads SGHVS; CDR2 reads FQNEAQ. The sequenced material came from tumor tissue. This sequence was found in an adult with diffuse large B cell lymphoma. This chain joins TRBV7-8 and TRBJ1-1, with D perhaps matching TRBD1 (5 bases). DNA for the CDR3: TGTGCCAGCAGCAGGTGGCAGGGTTGGACTGAAGCTTTCTTT. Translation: CASSRWQGWTEAFF. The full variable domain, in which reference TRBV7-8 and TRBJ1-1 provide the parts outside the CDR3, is GAGVSQSPRYKVAKRGQDVALRCDPISGHVSLFWYQQALGQGPEFLTYFQNEAQLDKSGLPSDRFFAERPEGSVSTLKIQRTQQEDSAVYLCASSRWQGWTEAFFGQGTRLTVV.